The clone carrying this TCR beta chain was observed many times. These data are taken from a study of metastatic and nonmetastatic thyroid tumors. Among the patients, none had received any treatment before thyroid surgery. Germline lookup yields CDR1 DFQATT and CDR2 SNEGSKA (reference sequence). Trimming took 0 bases from V and 3 from J; bases not matched to a gene: 3. CDR3 size: 14 residues. TCRdb re-called the PCR reads through MiXCR. The data hold 25,000 to 35,000 clones, with 4% to 5% observed a single time. The chain is built from TRBV20-1 and TRBJ1-2; 8 nucleotides line up with TRBD1. The source is a female donor with papillary thyroid cancer or a benign thyroid nodule (not recorded which). Some clones in this sample may be carry-over from other donors' samples. The specimen was blood. The chain's CDR3 is CSARDRGRDYGYTF. CDR3 nucleotide sequence: TGCAGTGCTAGAGACAGGGGGCGAGACTATGGCTACACCTTC.